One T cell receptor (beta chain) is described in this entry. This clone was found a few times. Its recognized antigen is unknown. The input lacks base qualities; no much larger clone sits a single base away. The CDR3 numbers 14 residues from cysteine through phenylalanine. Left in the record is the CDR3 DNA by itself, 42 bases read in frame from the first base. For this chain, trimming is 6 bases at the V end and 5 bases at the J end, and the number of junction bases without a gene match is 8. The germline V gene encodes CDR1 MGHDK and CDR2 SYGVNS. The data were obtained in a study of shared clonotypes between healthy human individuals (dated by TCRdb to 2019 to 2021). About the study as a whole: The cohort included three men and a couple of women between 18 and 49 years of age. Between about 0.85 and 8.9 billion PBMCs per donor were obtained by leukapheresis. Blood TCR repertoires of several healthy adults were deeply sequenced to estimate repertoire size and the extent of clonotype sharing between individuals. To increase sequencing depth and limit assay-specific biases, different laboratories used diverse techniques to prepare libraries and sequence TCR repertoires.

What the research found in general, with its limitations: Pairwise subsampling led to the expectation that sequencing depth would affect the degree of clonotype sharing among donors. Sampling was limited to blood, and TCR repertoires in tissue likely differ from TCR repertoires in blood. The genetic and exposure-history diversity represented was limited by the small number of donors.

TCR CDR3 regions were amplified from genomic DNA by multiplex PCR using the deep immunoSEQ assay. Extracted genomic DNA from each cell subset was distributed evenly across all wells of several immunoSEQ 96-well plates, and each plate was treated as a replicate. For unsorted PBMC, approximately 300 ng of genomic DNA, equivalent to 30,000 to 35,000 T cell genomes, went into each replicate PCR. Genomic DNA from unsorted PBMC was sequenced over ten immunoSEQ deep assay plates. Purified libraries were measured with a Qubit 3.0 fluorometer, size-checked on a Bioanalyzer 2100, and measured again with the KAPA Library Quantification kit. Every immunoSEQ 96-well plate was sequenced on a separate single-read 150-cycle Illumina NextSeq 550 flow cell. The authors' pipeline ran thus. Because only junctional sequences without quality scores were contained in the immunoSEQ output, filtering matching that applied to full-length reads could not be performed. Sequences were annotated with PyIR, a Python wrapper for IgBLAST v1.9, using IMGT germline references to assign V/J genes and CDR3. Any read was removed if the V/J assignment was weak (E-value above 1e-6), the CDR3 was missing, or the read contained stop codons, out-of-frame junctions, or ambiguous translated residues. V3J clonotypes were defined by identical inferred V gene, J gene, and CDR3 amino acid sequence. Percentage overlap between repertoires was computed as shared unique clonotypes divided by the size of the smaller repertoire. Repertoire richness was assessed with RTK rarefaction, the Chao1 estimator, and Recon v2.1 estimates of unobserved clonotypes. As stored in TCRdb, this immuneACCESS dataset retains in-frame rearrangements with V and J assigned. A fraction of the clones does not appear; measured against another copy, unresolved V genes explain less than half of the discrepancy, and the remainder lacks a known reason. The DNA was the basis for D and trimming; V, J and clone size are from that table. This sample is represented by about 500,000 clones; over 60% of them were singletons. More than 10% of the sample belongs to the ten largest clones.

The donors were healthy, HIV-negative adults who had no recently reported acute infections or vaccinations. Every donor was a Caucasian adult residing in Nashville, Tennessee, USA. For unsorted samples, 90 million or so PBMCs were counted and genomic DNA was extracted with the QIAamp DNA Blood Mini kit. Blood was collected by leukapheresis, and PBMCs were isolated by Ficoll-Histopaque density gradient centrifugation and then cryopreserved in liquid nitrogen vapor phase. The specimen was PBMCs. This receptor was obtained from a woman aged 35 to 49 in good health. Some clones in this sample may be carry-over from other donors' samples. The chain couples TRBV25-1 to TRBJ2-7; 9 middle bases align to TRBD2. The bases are TGTGCCAGCAGAAATAGCGGGAGAGCGGACGAGCAGTACTTC. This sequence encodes CASRNSGRADEQYF.